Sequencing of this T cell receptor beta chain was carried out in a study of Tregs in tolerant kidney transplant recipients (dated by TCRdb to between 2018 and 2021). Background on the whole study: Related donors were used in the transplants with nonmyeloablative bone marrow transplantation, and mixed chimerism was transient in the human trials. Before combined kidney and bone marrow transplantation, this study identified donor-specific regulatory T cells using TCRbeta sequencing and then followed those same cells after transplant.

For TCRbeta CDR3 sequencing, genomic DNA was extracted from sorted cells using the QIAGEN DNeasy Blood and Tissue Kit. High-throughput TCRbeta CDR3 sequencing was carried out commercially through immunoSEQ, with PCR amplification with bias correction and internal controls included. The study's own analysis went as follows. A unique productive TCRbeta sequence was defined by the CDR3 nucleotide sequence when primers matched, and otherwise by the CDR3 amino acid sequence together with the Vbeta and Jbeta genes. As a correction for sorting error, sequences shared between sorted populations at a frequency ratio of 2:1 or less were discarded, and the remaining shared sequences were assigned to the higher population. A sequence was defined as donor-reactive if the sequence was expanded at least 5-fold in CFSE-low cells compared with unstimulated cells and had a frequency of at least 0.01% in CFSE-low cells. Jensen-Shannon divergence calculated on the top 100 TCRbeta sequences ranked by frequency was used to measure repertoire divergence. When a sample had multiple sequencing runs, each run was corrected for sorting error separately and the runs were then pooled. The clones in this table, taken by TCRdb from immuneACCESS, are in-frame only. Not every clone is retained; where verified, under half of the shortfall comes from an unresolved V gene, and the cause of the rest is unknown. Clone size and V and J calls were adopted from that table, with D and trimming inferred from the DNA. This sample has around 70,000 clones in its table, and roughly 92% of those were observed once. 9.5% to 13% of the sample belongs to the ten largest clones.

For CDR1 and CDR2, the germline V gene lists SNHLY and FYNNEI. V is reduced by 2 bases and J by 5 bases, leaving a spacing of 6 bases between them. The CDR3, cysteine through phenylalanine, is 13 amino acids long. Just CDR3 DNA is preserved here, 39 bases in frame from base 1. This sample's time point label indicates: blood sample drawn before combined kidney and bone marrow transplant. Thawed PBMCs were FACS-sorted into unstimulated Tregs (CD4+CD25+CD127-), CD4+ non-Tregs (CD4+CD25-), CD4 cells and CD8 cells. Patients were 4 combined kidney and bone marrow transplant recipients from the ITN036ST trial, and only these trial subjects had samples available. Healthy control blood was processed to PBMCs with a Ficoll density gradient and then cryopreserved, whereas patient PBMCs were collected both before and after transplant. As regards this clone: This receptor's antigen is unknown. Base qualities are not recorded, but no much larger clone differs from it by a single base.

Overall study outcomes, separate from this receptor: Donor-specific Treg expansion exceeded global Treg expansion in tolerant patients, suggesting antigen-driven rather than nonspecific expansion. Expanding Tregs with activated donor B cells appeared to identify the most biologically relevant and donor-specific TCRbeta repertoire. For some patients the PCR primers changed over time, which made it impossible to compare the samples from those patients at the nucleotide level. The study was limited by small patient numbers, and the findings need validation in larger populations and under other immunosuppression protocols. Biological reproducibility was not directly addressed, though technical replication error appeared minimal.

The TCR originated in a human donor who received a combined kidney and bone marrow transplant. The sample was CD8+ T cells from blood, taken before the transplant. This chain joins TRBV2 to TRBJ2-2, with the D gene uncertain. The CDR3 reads CASSEPVTGELFF. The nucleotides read TGTGCCAGCAGTGAACCGGTGACCGGGGAGCTGTTTTTT. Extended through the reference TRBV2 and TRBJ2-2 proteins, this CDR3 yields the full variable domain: EPEVTQTPSHQVTQMGQEVILRCVPISNHLYFYWYRQILGQKVEFLVSFYNNEISEKSEIFDDQFSVERPDGSNFTLKIRSTKLEDSAMYFCASSEPVTGELFFGEGSRLTVL.